The present TCR beta chain was sequenced within a study of T-cell memory formation after mild COVID-19. From the 5' RACE reads, TCRdb called clonotypes with MiXCR, one entry per CDR3 protein. The profile shows roughly 200,000 distinct CDR3 sequences, roughly 23% of them singletons. The CDR3 sequence is 16 residues long. Germline V lookup: CDR1 SEHNR, CDR2 FQNEAQ (reference sequence). Trimming took off 1 base at V and 0 bases at J, with 11 bases between the two ends. V gene TRBV7-9 combines with J gene TRBJ2-3; D uncertain. Sample: PBMCs or a T cell subset sorted from them (not recorded which). The clonotype originates from an adult woman who had mild COVID-19 (a few samples of this study predate the infection). Cell type and time point are not known. The CDR3 protein is CASSLVVSPSTDTQYF. As DNA, the CDR3 is TGTGCCAGCAGCTTAGTGGTCAGCCCAAGCACAGATACGCAGTATTTT.